This T cell receptor beta chain is drawn from a study of T cells in Graves' hyperthyroidism and ophthalmopathy. This clonotype was seen many times. Template material for amplifying TCR beta CDR3 regions consisted of RNA transcripts. First-round RT-PCR of the TCR CDR3 relied on the HTBI primer set. TCRdb re-called the multiplex PCR reads through MiXCR, storing one row per CDR3 protein. The table lists more than 500,000 distinct CDR3 sequences, 15% to 20% of them singletons. With 2 bases clipped from V and 5 bases from J, the junction kept 2 bases outside the gene matches. The CDR3 runs to 14 residues. The sample consisted of blood. The receptor's source is a woman aged 25 to 39 with Graves' hyperthyroidism. The chain joins TRBV12-3 or TRBV12-4 to TRBJ1-3; 8 nucleotides match TRBD1. CDR3 region: CASSLQGARNTIYF. The CDR3, as DNA: TGTGCCAGCAGTTTACAGGGGGCGAGAAACACCATATATTTT.